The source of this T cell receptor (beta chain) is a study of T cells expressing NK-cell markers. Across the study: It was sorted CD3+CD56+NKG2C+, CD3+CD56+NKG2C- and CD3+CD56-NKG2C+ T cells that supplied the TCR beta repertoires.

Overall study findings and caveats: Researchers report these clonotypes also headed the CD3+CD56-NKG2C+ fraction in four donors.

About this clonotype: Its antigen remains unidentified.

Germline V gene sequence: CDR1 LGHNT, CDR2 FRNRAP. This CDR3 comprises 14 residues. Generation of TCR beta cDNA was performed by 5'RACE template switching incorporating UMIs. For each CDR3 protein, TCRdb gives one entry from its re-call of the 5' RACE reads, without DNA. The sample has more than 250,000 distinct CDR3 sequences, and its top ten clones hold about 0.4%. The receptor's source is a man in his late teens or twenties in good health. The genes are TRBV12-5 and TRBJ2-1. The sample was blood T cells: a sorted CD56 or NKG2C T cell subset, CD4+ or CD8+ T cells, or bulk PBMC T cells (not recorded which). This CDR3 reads CASGLESPDNEQFF.